The 27 T cell receptor beta chains presented below share a single source sample, sequenced in a study of control samples from healthy donors and cancer patients. The protocol was immunoSEQ multiplex PCR, while the TCRdb copy is restricted to in-frame clones and leaves out a portion. Of tens of thousands of clones listed, around nine tenths are singletons. Source material: blood. The origin of the receptors is a woman aged 45 to 65 in good health.

The rearrangement links TRBV5-1 to TRBJ1-2; D may be TRBD1 (5 bases). This CDR3 has 15 amino acids. Germline CDR1 SGHRS, CDR2 YFSETQ. V was shortened by 2 bases and J by 4 bases, with 15 bases between the two germline ends. The CDR3 DNA follows: TGCGCCAGCAGCTTAGAAGGGGAGGGAGTCTATGGCTACACCTTC. Its translation: CASSLEGEGVYGYTF.

The V call is TRBV3-1 (or the pseudogene TRBV3-2), the J call TRBJ1-1; D is undetermined. With 3 bases removed from V and 4 bases from J, the gap between germline ends came to 6 bases. The CDR3 loop spans 12 amino acids. The germline CDR1 and CDR2 sequences are LGHDT and YNNKEL (reference sequence). The CDR3 loop is CASSHWSTEAFF. The CDR3, as DNA: TGTGCCAGCAGCCACTGGAGCACTGAAGCTTTCTTT.

This clone was found a few times. The chain combines TRBV3-1 (or the pseudogene TRBV3-2) with TRBJ1-2, with a weak D call TRBD1 (5 bases). Germline-derived CDR1 and CDR2 are LGHDT and YNNKEL (reference sequence). Trimming took 0 bases from V and 7 from J, leaving 12 bases between them. CDR3 size: 14 residues. This CDR3 is CASSQDHQGFGYTF. The CDR3 DNA is TGTGCCAGCAGCCAAGATCATCAGGGCTTTGGCTACACCTTC.

This clone was detected only once. V usage is TRBV5-6 and J usage is TRBJ2-7, with TRBD2 identical over 9 bases. J was trimmed by 3 bases and V by 2 bases; bases with no gene match: 3. The germline CDR1 and CDR2 sequences are SGHDT and YYEEEE. The CDR3 has 14 amino acids. The CDR3: CASSFSGGNYEQYF. The CDR3 nucleotides are TGTGCCAGCAGCTTTAGCGGGGGTAACTACGAGCAGTACTTC. Full variable domain (outside the CDR3, taken from reference TRBV5-6 and TRBJ2-7): DAGVTQSPTHLIKTRGQQVTLRCSPKSGHDTVSWYQQALGQGPQFIFQYYEEEERQRGNFPDRFSGHQFPNYSSELNVNALLLGDSALYLCASSFSGGNYEQYFGPGTRLTVT.

This sequence joins TRBV11-3 and TRBJ2-2; a weak D match, TRBD1 (6 bases). V was pared by 8 bases and J by 0 bases, with 10 bases between. This CDR3 has 14 amino acids. Germline lookup yields CDR1 SGHNT and CDR2 YENEEA. The CDR3 loop reads CASGGHANTGELFF. DNA for the CDR3: TGTGCCAGCGGGGGACACGCGAACACCGGGGAGCTGTTTTTT.

V usage is TRBV3-1 (or the pseudogene TRBV3-2) and J usage is TRBJ1-2; D not certain. Germline CDR1 is LGHDT and CDR2 is YNNKEL (reference sequence). The length of the CDR3 is 13 residues. Trimming took 0 bases from V and 6 from J, leaving 8 bases between them. The CDR3 DNA reads as TGTGCCAGCAGCCAAGATGACAAGAATGGCTACACCTTC. It yields the protein CASSQDDKNGYTF.

The gene calls are TRBV3-1 (or the pseudogene TRBV3-2) and TRBJ1-5; no definite D call. Trimming pared 0 bases from V and 6 bases from J, leaving 12 bases between. CDR1 is LGHDT, CDR2 YNNKEL, per germline (reference sequence). CDR3 length: 15 amino acids. The CDR3 DNA sequence: TGTGCCAGCAGCCAAGACTCAGGTATGCCTCAGCCCCAGCATTTT. As protein: CASSQDSGMPQPQHF.

This clone was seen once. The chain links TRBV4-1 to TRBJ1-1; 10 bases are a match to TRBD1. The V gene end was trimmed by 4 bases and the J gene end by 2 bases; junction bases not matched to a gene: 7. Germline V gene data show CDR1 as MGHRA and CDR2 as YSYEKL. This CDR3 spans 16 amino acids. In nucleotides, the CDR3 is TGCGCCAGCAGCCGAGGGACAGGGGCTTCTAACACTGAAGCTTTCTTT. Translated: CASSRGTGASNTEAFF.

This chain connects TRBV18 to TRBJ2-1, with D perhaps TRBD2 (7 bases). The germline V gene has CDR1 KGHSH and CDR2 LQKENI. The CDR3 totals 15 residues. V dropped 2 bases and J dropped 2 bases, with 10 bases sitting between them. The CDR3 DNA is TGTGCCAGCTCACCAATGGGGGGGCCCTACAATGAGCAGTTCTTC. This sequence encodes CASSPMGGPYNEQFF.

The V gene is TRBV30, the J gene TRBJ1-2, with 9 nucleotides matching TRBD1. With V trimmed by 0 bases and J by 4 bases, 0 bases remained unmatched. Germline V gives CDR1 GTSNPN, CDR2 SVGIG (reference sequence). CDR3 length equals 13 residues. CDR3 sequence (DNA): TGTGCCTGGAGTGTACAGGGGGCCTATGGCTACACCTTC. It codes for CAWSVQGAYGYTF.

The chain recombines TRBV6-5 with TRBJ2-7, with D hard to call. Germline V lookup: CDR1 MNHEY, CDR2 SVGAGI. Trimming shortened V by 4 bases and J by 0 bases, and 10 bases separated the two germline ends. The CDR3 totals 14 residues. CDR3 region: CASSSTITSYEQYF. The CDR3 bases are TGTGCCAGCAGTTCCACGATAACCTCCTACGAGCAGTACTTC.

The chain uses TRBV29-1 and TRBJ2-3, with D tentatively TRBD2 (6 bases). V dropped 3 bases and J dropped 0 bases, with 10 bases sitting between them. This CDR3 region has 14 residues. Germline CDR1 and CDR2: SQVTM and ANQGSEA. This CDR3 reads CSVDLAGSTDTQYF. The CDR3 coding sequence is TGCAGCGTTGATCTCGCGGGGAGCACAGATACGCAGTATTTT.

The chain links TRBV6-5 to TRBJ1-4; 7 positions match TRBD1. The V gene's germline CDR1 is MNHEY and CDR2 SVGAGI. The V segment lost 6 bases and the J segment 8 bases; nucleotides outside the gene matches: 9. The CDR3 contains 14 residues. The CDR3 reads CASRAQGSKEKLFF. The CDR3 bases are TGTGCCAGCAGGGCACAGGGGAGTAAAGAAAAACTGTTTTTT.

This clone was seen more than once but under ten times. The chain carries TRBV11-2 and TRBJ1-2; D unclear. CDR3 length equals 13 residues. Per the germline V gene, CDR1 is SGHAT and CDR2 is FQNNGV. Between the trimmed V and J ends, which lost 0 bases and 12 bases, there was a span of 14 bases. This CDR3 is CASSLDRGSGHTF. CDR3 nucleotides: TGTGCCAGCAGCTTAGATAGAGGTAGCGGTCACACCTTC.

The rearrangement joins TRBV2 to TRBJ2-1; possibly TRBD1 for D (5 bases). Germline CDR1 and CDR2: SNHLY and FYNNEI. Trimming took 4 bases from V and 10 from J, leaving 14 bases between them. The CDR3 has 13 amino acids. The CDR3 here is CASSVLAGSEQFF. The CDR3 nucleotides are TGTGCCAGCAGTGTACTGGCAGGGTCCGAGCAGTTCTTC.

The CDR3 here is CATSVEDRGYNEQFF. The CDR3 DNA reads TGTGCCACCAGTGTCGAGGACAGGGGGTACAATGAGCAGTTCTTC. The J gene is TRBJ2-1, the V gene TRBV24-1, with TRBD1 matching over 10 bases. The ends lost 5 bases at V and 4 bases at J; junction bases unmatched: 4. The CDR3 extends over 15 amino acids. Germline V gene data show CDR1 as KGHDR and CDR2 as SFDVKD.

The gene calls are TRBV18 and TRBJ2-3; 9 nucleotides match TRBD1. Per germline, CDR1 KGHSH and CDR2 LQKENI. This CDR3 comprises 15 residues. With V trimmed by 2 bases and J by 3 bases, 3 bases remained unmatched. The chain's CDR3 is CASSPGTGQTDTQYF. The CDR3 nucleotides are TGTGCCAGCTCACCAGGGACAGGGCAGACAGATACGCAGTATTTT. Full variable domain (outside the CDR3, taken from reference TRBV18 and TRBJ2-3): NAGVMQNPRHLVRRRGQEARLRCSPMKGHSHVYWYRQLPEEGLKFMVYLQKENIIDESGMPKERFSAEFPKEGPSILRIQQVVRGDSAAYFCASSPGTGQTDTQYFGPGTRLTVL.

The chain recombines TRBV29-1 with TRBJ2-7; D unresolved. CDR1 SQVTM and CDR2 ANQGSEA come from the germline V gene. Trimming took off 5 bases at V and 3 bases at J, with 11 bases between the two ends. The CDR3 spans 12 residues. The CDR3 coding sequence is TGCAGCGTTTCACCCGGGCGCTACGAGCAGTACTTC. Protein: CSVSPGRYEQYF.

J is TRBJ1-2 and V is TRBV6-6; D not certain. Trimming cost V 0 bases and J 8 bases, with 13 bases left between them. This CDR3 is 14 amino acids long. Germline lookup yields CDR1 MNHNY and CDR2 SVGAGI (reference sequence). CDR3 residues: CASSYSIGGEGYTF. Here the CDR3 DNA reads TGTGCCAGCAGTTACTCGATCGGCGGGGAGGGCTACACCTTC.

The chain's CDR3 is CASSQIGTQLAFF. The DNA of the CDR3 is TGTGCCAGCAGCCAGATCGGGACACAATTAGCTTTCTTT. The chain couples TRBV14 to TRBJ1-1, with D maybe TRBD1 (6 bases). CDR1 is SGHDN and CDR2 is FVKESK in the germline V gene. Deletions cut 3 bases from V and 10 bases from J, with 15 bases between. The CDR3 is 13 amino acids.

The chain links TRBV5-8 to TRBJ2-7; TRBD1 agrees at 8 bases. V gave up 4 bases and J gave up 1 base; unmatched junction bases: 1. Germline lookup yields CDR1 SGHTS and CDR2 YDEGEE. The CDR3 runs 13 residues. The CDR3 reads CASSRDRSYEQYF. Written as DNA, the CDR3 is TGTGCCAGCAGCCGGGACAGGTCCTACGAGCAGTACTTC.

V gene TRBV6-5 combines with J gene TRBJ1-6; D remains ambiguous. The length of the CDR3 is 13 residues. V was shortened by 7 bases and J by 7 bases, with 11 bases between the two germline ends. Germline V gene data show CDR1 as MNHEY and CDR2 as SVGAGI. Here the CDR3 reads CASTEFGNSPLHF. The CDR3 DNA sequence: TGTGCCAGCACGGAATTTGGGAATTCACCCCTCCACTTT.

A single count supports this clone. A read error may produce the germline difference seen at one junction end. The genes are TRBV11-3 and TRBJ1-2; D ambiguous. CDR1 is SGHNT and CDR2 is YENEEA in the germline V gene. This CDR3 has 12 amino acids. This CDR3 reads CASTLRLYGYTF. The CDR3 DNA is TGTGCCAGCACCTTACGCCTTTATGGCTACACCTTC.

The V call is TRBV7-8, the J call TRBJ1-2; no clear D gene. This CDR3 comprises 12 residues. The germline CDR1 and CDR2 sequences are SGHVS and FQNEAQ. Trimming left V 1 base short and J 5 bases short, with 5 bases between. The CDR3, as DNA: TGTGCCAGCAGCTTAGGGCCATATGGCTACACCTTC. Translating it yields CASSLGPYGYTF. The full variable domain, its missing parts supplied by reference TRBV7-8 and TRBJ1-2, is GAGVSQSPRYKVAKRGQDVALRCDPISGHVSLFWYQQALGQGPEFLTYFQNEAQLDKSGLPSDRFFAERPEGSVSTLKIQRTQQEDSAVYLCASSLGPYGYTFGSGTRLTVV.

The rearrangement links TRBV30 to TRBJ1-4; D gene unclear. This CDR3 spans 14 amino acids. Per germline, CDR1 GTSNPN and CDR2 SVGIG (reference sequence). Trimming shortened V by 1 base and J by 3 bases, and 9 bases separated the two germline ends. CDR3 nucleotides: TGTGCCTGGAGTGGGCCGAGGGCTAATGAAAAACTGTTTTTT. This translates into CAWSGPRANEKLFF.

The rearrangement links TRBV5-1 to TRBJ1-1; D unresolved. CDR1 and CDR2 from the germline V gene are SGHRS and YFSETQ. Deletions cut 0 bases from V and 3 bases from J, with 12 bases between. This CDR3 spans 15 amino acids. The CDR3 loop reads CASSLARIGDTEAFF. In nucleotides, the CDR3 is TGCGCCAGCAGCTTGGCCAGGATTGGGGACACTGAAGCTTTCTTT.

About this clone itself: Different DNA sequences within this sample yield the same CDR3. The chain is built from TRBV12-3 or TRBV12-4 and TRBJ1-3; D unresolved. The CDR3 has 11 residues. V lost 3 bases, J lost 4 bases, and 1 base lay in between. CDR3 bases: TGTGCCAGCAGTTTCGGAAACACCATATATTTT. Amino acids: CASSFGNTIYF.